This paragraph covers one T cell receptor beta chain sequence. This sample is drawn from a study of blood T cell repertoires in COVID-19. Looking at the study overall: Specimens from acute and convalescent COVID-19 originated in the United States, Italy and Spain. The cDNA or gDNA used as material had been derived from T cells, B-cell-depleted T cells, or PBMCs.

The ends lost 5 bases at V and 3 bases at J; junction bases unmatched: 12. The germline V gene has CDR1 SGHTA and CDR2 FQGTGA. The CDR3 consists of 16 residues. Per the original data handling: How many nucleated cells were present was estimated from reference gene primer amplification. The protocol was immunoSEQ multiplex PCR, while the TCRdb copy is restricted to in-frame clones and leaves out a portion. Clone size and V and J calls were adopted from that table, with D and trimming inferred from the DNA. Counted here are fewer than 25,000 clones, about 90% occurring once; the ten biggest clones make up 25%.

Material: peripheral blood. The clonotype was recovered from a human donor with active COVID-19. The donor label of this sample is uncertain. The chain carries TRBV7-3 and TRBJ2-7; TRBD2 matches at 8 bases. The CDR3, as DNA: TGTGCCAGCAGCACCGATATGACTAGCGCGATCTACGAGCAGTACTTC. Translation gives CASSTDMTSAIYEQYF.